The rows below give T cell receptor beta chains drawn from one sample of a study of identical twins. Each CDR3 protein gets one entry after TCRdb re-called the 5' RACE reads with MiXCR. The sample records a few hundred thousand distinct CDR3 sequences, more than 9% being singletons. Separately, the same data were catalogued under a study of yellow fever vaccine responses in identical twins.

The sequencing sample was made of PBMCs. Every receptor here comes from a woman between 18 and 30 years old in good health. Both conserved end residues are part of each CDR3. D genes are given only for firm matches. Clone size is not always given. Where it is, it says once, few, many or a class for expanded clones.

TRBJ2-7	TRBD1	-	TRBV18	CASSPRDSHEQYF	TGTGCCAGCTCACCACGGGACAGCCACGAGCAGTACTTC
TRBJ2-7	-	many	TRBV29-1	CSVVFQRNSYEQYF	TGCAGCGTTGTGTTCCAGAGAAACTCCTACGAGCAGTACTTC
TRBJ2-1	-	many	TRBV3-1	CASSHEQSSYNEQFF	TGTGCCAGCAGCCACGAGCAGAGCTCCTACAATGAGCAGTTCTTC
TRBJ2-5	TRBD1	many	TRBV27	CASSSRQGPQETQYF	TGTGCCAGCAGTTCCCGACAGGGCCCTCAAGAGACCCAGTACTTC
TRBJ1-1	-	-	TRBV27	CASSSPLWRNTEAFF	TGTGCCAGCAGTTCCCCCCTCTGGAGGAACACTGAAGCTTTCTTT
TRBJ2-3	-	many	TRBV25-1	CASQRGGSTDTQYF	TGTGCCAGCCAGAGGGGGGGCAGCACAGATACGCAGTATTTT
TRBJ2-5	TRBD1	-	TRBV7-6	CASSDLTGDQETQYF	TGTGCCAGCAGCGATTTGACAGGGGATCAAGAGACCCAGTACTTC
TRBJ2-1	-	-	TRBV19	CASYDPRGGYNEQFF	TGTGCCAGCTACGATCCGAGGGGGGGCTACAATGAGCAGTTCTTC
TRBJ1-1	-	many	TRBV5-1	CASSLETVNTEAFF	TGCGCCAGCAGCTTGGAGACGGTCAACACTGAAGCTTTCTTT
TRBJ2-3	TRBD2	few	TRBV27	CASSQLPGTSGGALTDTQYF	TGTGCCAGCAGCCAACTACCCGGGACTAGCGGGGGGGCTCTCACAGATACGCAGTATTTT
TRBJ1-1	-	many	TRBV12-3/TRBV12-4	CASSLAGLGAFF	TGTGCCAGCAGTTTAGCGGGGCTAGGGGCTTTCTTT
TRBJ2-2	-	few	TRBV6-6	CAAGDVELFF	TGTGCCGCTGGAGACGTGGAGCTGTTTTTT
TRBJ2-5	TRBD2	many	TRBV6-5	CASSSGTSGGALETQYF	TGTGCCAGCAGTTCCGGGACTAGCGGGGGGGCCTTGGAGACCCAGTACTTC
TRBJ2-1	TRBD2	many	TRBV11-2	CASSLDSGLAVSTLSSYNEQFF	TGTGCCAGCAGCTTAGATTCTGGACTAGCGGTTAGTACCTTATCCTCCTACAATGAGCAGTTCTTC
TRBJ2-5	-	few	TRBV6-2/TRBV6-3	CASRPSGLAQETQYF	TGTGCCAGCAGACCCTCAGGGTTAGCCCAAGAGACCCAGTACTTC
TRBJ2-7	-	-	TRBV12-3/TRBV12-4	CASSTRTVLSYEQYF	TGTGCCAGCAGCACCAGGACAGTCCTCTCCTACGAGCAGTACTTC
TRBJ2-1	TRBD2	many	TRBV5-1	CASSYPSGSNEQFF	TGCGCCAGCAGCTATCCAAGCGGGAGCAATGAGCAGTTCTTC
TRBJ2-2	-	few	TRBV28	CAAAANTGELFF	TGTGCCGCCGCGGCGAACACCGGGGAGCTGTTTTTT
TRBJ1-2	-	-	TRBV20-1	CSANVLNYGYTF	TGCAGTGCTAACGTCCTTAACTATGGCTACACCTTC
TRBJ1-5	TRBD1	few	TRBV2	CASTGTDSNQPQHF	TGTGCCAGTACAGGGACAGATAGCAATCAGCCCCAGCATTTT
TRBJ1-5	-	few	TRBV3-1	CASSPTAGYNQPQHF	TGTGCCAGCAGCCCCACCGCGGGATACAATCAGCCCCAGCATTTT
TRBJ2-1	TRBD2	many	TRBV2	CASNRGGLHEQFF	TGTGCCAGCAATCGGGGGGGCTTGCATGAGCAGTTCTTC
TRBJ2-2	TRBD2	few	TRBV11-2	CASSLETSGRFSNTGELFF	TGTGCCAGCAGCTTAGAGACTAGCGGGAGGTTCTCGAACACCGGGGAGCTGTTTTTT
TRBJ2-7	-	-	TRBV20-1	CSASIGPYEQYF	TGCAGTGCTAGTATCGGACCCTACGAGCAGTACTTC
TRBJ1-1	-	few	TRBV5-1	CASSPDTSNTEAFF	TGCGCCAGCAGCCCGGACACCTCGAACACTGAAGCTTTCTTT
TRBJ1-1	TRBD1	-	TRBV7-9	CASSLRTGNTEAFF	TGTGCCAGCAGCTTAAGGACAGGTAACACTGAAGCTTTCTTT
TRBJ2-1	TRBD2	many	TRBV4-1	CASSRTGTSGGNEQFF	TGCGCCAGCAGCCGAACCGGGACTAGCGGTGGTAATGAGCAGTTCTTC
TRBJ2-6	-	many	TRBV5-1	CASSLDRVPGANVLTF	TGCGCCAGCAGCTTGGACAGGGTACCTGGGGCCAACGTCCTGACTTTC
TRBJ2-7	TRBD1	-	TRBV20-1	CSALQGVDEQYF	TGCAGTGCTCTCCAGGGGGTCGACGAGCAGTACTTC
TRBJ2-7	TRBD1	-	TRBV5-6	CASSFRDRVWDEQYF	TGTGCCAGCAGCTTCCGGGACAGGGTCTGGGACGAGCAGTACTTC
TRBJ2-7	TRBD1	-	TRBV27	CASSLLDRGLLGCF	TGTGCCAGCAGTTTACTGGACAGGGGCCTCCTTGGGTGCTTC
TRBJ2-1	TRBD1	-	TRBV23-1	CASSQSGPDRGLGVAYNEQFF	TGCGCCAGCAGTCAATCGGGTCCGGACAGGGGGCTGGGAGTAGCCTACAATGAGCAGTTCTTC
TRBJ2-3	-	many	TRBV29-1	CSVERAEATDTQYF	TGCAGCGTTGAGAGGGCGGAGGCGACAGATACGCAGTATTTT
TRBJ2-2	TRBD2	few	TRBV6-1	CASSPLAGAATGELFF	TGTGCCAGCAGTCCCCTAGCGGGAGCCGCCACCGGGGAGCTGTTTTTT
TRBJ2-3	TRBD2	-	TRBV9	CASSVALAGITDTQYF	TGTGCCAGCAGCGTAGCCCTAGCGGGAATCACAGATACGCAGTATTTT
TRBJ2-1	-	-	TRBV7-9	CASRLNTVGSPNEQFF	TGTGCCAGCAGACTTAACACGGTGGGGTCTCCCAATGAGCAGTTCTTC
TRBJ1-5	-	few	TRBV21-1	CARTNSNQPQHF	TGTGCCAGGACAAATAGCAATCAGCCCCAGCATTTT
TRBJ1-1	-	-	TRBV14	CASSQDSKGNTEAFF	TGTGCCAGCAGCCAAGATTCCAAGGGCAACACTGAAGCTTTCTTT
TRBJ2-7	-	-	TRBV2	CASSGRGPDLYEQYF	TGTGCCAGCAGTGGGCGTGGGCCTGACCTCTACGAGCAGTACTTC
TRBJ2-2	TRBD2	few	TRBV28	CASSLLGGQNTGELFF	TGTGCCAGCAGTTTACTGGGAGGGCAGAACACCGGGGAGCTGTTTTTT
TRBJ2-6	-	few	TRBV5-1	CASSSSRGGSGANVLTF	TGCGCCAGCAGTTCAAGTCGGGGAGGATCTGGGGCCAACGTCCTGACTTTC
TRBJ2-7	-	many	TRBV6-2/TRBV6-3	CASRETSEQYF	TGTGCCAGCAGGGAAACTTCCGAGCAGTACTTC
TRBJ2-1	-	-	TRBV7-2	CASSLAPAVTEQFF	TGTGCCAGCAGCTTAGCCCCAGCGGTAACAGAGCAGTTCTTC
TRBJ2-3	TRBD2	many	TRBV6-4	CASSDSGTSGRVTDTQYF	TGTGCCAGCAGTGACTCCGGGACTAGCGGGAGGGTCACAGATACGCAGTATTTT
TRBJ2-5	TRBD2	-	TRBV7-8	CASRGEWGGEETQYF	TGTGCCAGCAGGGGGGAATGGGGGGGTGAGGAGACCCAGTACTTC
TRBJ2-3	-	-	TRBV4-3	CASSSGQPRWWDAEPDTQYF	TGCGCCAGCTCCTCTGGCCAGCCAAGATGGTGGGACGCTGAGCCAGATACGCAGTATTTT
TRBJ2-2	-	-	TRBV6-2/TRBV6-3	CASSYVQGDTGELFF	TGTGCCAGCAGTTATGTTCAGGGAGACACCGGGGAGCTGTTTTTT
TRBJ2-1	-	-	TRBV28	CASRNQGLRSHNEQFF	TGTGCCAGCAGGAATCAGGGTTTACGTTCTCACAATGAGCAGTTCTTC
TRBJ1-1	TRBD1	many	TRBV12-3/TRBV12-4	CASSYRDRSLNTEAFF	TGTGCCAGCAGTTACCGGGACAGGTCCTTGAACACTGAAGCTTTCTTT
TRBJ2-1	-	-	TRBV7-9	CASSSVGPPYNEQFF	TGTGCCAGCAGCTCCGTAGGGCCCCCCTACAATGAGCAGTTCTTC
TRBJ2-5	-	-	TRBV27	CASSSPSRDKQETQYF	TGTGCCAGCAGTTCCCCATCCCGGGACAAACAAGAGACCCAGTACTTC
TRBJ2-1	TRBD2	few	TRBV27	CASSPSGPVYNEQFF	TGTGCCAGCAGTCCTAGCGGACCGGTCTACAATGAGCAGTTCTTC
TRBJ2-2	-	-	TRBV6-5	CASSYQQTNTGELFF	TGTGCCAGCAGTTACCAACAGACGAACACCGGGGAGCTGTTTTTT
TRBJ2-5	-	many	TRBV27	CASSPRQIWREETQYF	TGTGCCAGCAGTCCCAGACAGATCTGGAGGGAAGAGACCCAGTACTTC
TRBJ2-1	-	many	TRBV6-5	CASSYMEGFDEQFF	TGTGCCAGCAGTTATATGGAGGGGTTTGATGAGCAGTTCTTC
TRBJ2-4	-	few	TRBV28	CASSSHRDGENIQYF	TGTGCCAGCAGTTCTCACCGGGACGGAGAAAACATTCAGTACTTC
TRBJ2-7	TRBD2	-	TRBV7-2	CASSYSGVGPEQYF	TGTGCCAGCAGCTATAGCGGGGTCGGCCCCGAGCAGTACTTC
TRBJ2-1	-	-	TRBV3-1	CASSQDVTGKGNEQFF	TGTGCCAGCAGCCAAGATGTAACGGGAAAGGGCAATGAGCAGTTCTTC
TRBJ2-1	TRBD2	many	TRBV6-5	CASSYFLAGVNEQFF	TGTGCCAGCAGTTACTTTCTAGCGGGAGTCAATGAGCAGTTCTTC
TRBJ2-7	-	many	TRBV25-1	CASSQGWGYEQYF	TGTGCCAGCAGTCAGGGCTGGGGCTACGAGCAGTACTTC